This TCR beta chain was profiled in a study of response to subunit inactivated influenza vaccine. Germline V gene data show CDR1 as SGHAT and CDR2 as FQNNGV. V was trimmed by 5 bases and J by 6 bases, leaving 16 bases between them. The CDR3 sequence is 14 residues long. TCRdb fed the RT-PCR reads into MiXCR, producing one record per CDR3 protein. The sample records about 170,000 distinct CDR3 sequences, approximately 12% being singletons. These data were likewise used in another study, on T cells expressing NK-cell markers. In that study: Beta-chain TCR cDNA was generated via 5'RACE template switching with UMIs. CD3+CD56+NKG2C+, CD3+CD56+NKG2C- and CD3+CD56-NKG2C+ T cells, once sorted, supplied the TCR beta repertoires. In about six donors, dominant CD3+CD56+NKG2C+ clones formed about 1.0-7.0% of CD8+ cells.

The genes are TRBV11-2 and TRBJ2-5, with D perhaps given as TRBD1 or TRBD2 (5 bases each). This receptor was taken from a man aged 50 to 59 who received an inactivated influenza vaccine. The sequenced sample was CD8+ T cells sorted from PBMCs, obtained about 12 days after vaccination. This CDR3 is CASSGPGGKQTQYF. The CDR3 nucleotides are TGTGCCAGCAGCGGGCCTGGGGGTAAACAGACCCAGTACTTC.